This passage covers 31 T cell receptor beta chains from one sample sequenced in a study of OX40 agonist ivuxolimab in advanced cancers. TCRdb keeps only in-frame clones here, not all; method: immunoSEQ multiplex PCR. The sample shows 40,000 to 60,000 clones, about 90% of them seen only once. This sample comprised CD4+ or CD8+ T cells sorted from blood, obtained in a trial of the OX40 agonist ivuxolimab. These receptors were obtained from an adult with an advanced solid tumor such as melanoma, head and neck, liver or kidney cancer.

The CDR3 coding sequence is TGTGCCAGCAGCCCAGTATATTCCGGGACAGGGGACGAGCAGTACTTC. Translated: CASSPVYSGTGDEQYF. The gene calls are TRBV14 and TRBJ2-7; 10 nucleotides align to TRBD1. The CDR3 has 16 amino acids. V shed 4 bases, J shed 5 bases, and the junction held 11 bases outside the gene matches. Germline assignment: CDR1 SGHDN and CDR2 FVKESK.

This clone came up once. The chain's CDR3 is CASSKALRGRICGICSPLHF. DNA of the CDR3: TGTGCCAGCAGCAAAGCCCTCAGGGGGAGGATTTGCGGGATATGTTCACCCCTCCACTTT. The rearrangement uses TRBV21-1 and TRBJ1-6; TRBD1, the table's D call, lacks a check against the DNA. TRBV21-1 is annotated as a pseudogene. CDR3 size: 20 residues.

The V call is TRBV27, the J call TRBJ1-1; D unclear. The V gene's germline CDR1 is MNHEY and CDR2 SMNVEV (reference sequence). V lost 0 bases and J lost 1, with 6 bases in between. This CDR3 is built from 14 residues. This CDR3 is CASSLSISNTEAFF. The CDR3 nucleotides are TGTGCCAGCAGTTTATCGATTTCGAACACTGAAGCTTTCTTT.

The rearrangement joins TRBV30 to TRBJ2-2; 12 positions match TRBD1. CDR1 and CDR2 (germline): GTSNPN, SVGIG (reference sequence). The CDR3 has 16 residues. Trimming cost V 1 base and J 2 bases; bases outside gene matches: 2. DNA of the CDR3: TGTGCCTGGAGTGAGGGACAGGGGGCAAACACCGGGGAGCTGTTTTTT. Encoded protein: CAWSEGQGANTGELFF.

Written as DNA, the CDR3 is TGTGCCAGCAGTTCCCTCCGAGGGTTGAAGGATCAGCCCCAGCATTTT. As protein: CASSSLRGLKDQPQHF. This chain links TRBV27 with TRBJ1-5; D not resolved. The CDR3 runs 16 residues. V was trimmed by 4 bases and J by 5 bases, leaving 18 bases between them. In germline, CDR1 is MNHEY, CDR2 SMNVEV (reference sequence).

V and J are TRBV6-1 and TRBJ2-1; D is uncertain. The CDR3 runs 12 residues. Germline V gives CDR1 MNHNS, CDR2 SASEGT. Deletions cut 3 bases from V and 8 bases from J, with 8 bases between. The CDR3 spells CASSDHEDEQFF. CDR3 bases: TGTGCCAGCAGTGACCACGAGGATGAGCAGTTCTTC.

This chain uses TRBV5-6 with TRBJ1-2, with 7 nucleotides matching TRBD1. The V segment lost 2 bases and the J segment 3 bases; nucleotides outside the gene matches: 7. Germline lookup yields CDR1 SGHDT and CDR2 YYEEEE. The CDR3 is made up of 15 amino acids. CDR3 loop: CASSFQGEIYYGYTF. As DNA, the CDR3 is TGTGCCAGCAGCTTCCAGGGGGAAATTTACTATGGCTACACCTTC.

The chain couples TRBV6-5 to TRBJ1-4; D gene unclear. Per the germline V gene, CDR1 is MNHEY and CDR2 is SVGAGI. V lost 2 bases to trimming and J lost 2 bases, with 12 bases between them. The CDR3 covers 16 residues. The CDR3 DNA is TGTGCCAGCAGTTACGACGGGAGGTACACTAATGAAAAACTGTTTTTT. Protein sequence: CASSYDGRYTNEKLFF.

This chain uses TRBV28 with TRBJ1-5; weak D call: TRBD1 (5 bases). Trimming left V 3 bases short and J 5 bases short, with 14 bases between. From germline, CDR1 is MDHEN and CDR2 SYDVKM. This CDR3 has 15 amino acids. The CDR3 loop is CASSLGPGLDQPQHF. DNA for the CDR3: TGTGCCAGCAGTTTGGGGCCAGGGCTAGATCAGCCCCAGCATTTT.

The chain links TRBV10-1 to TRBJ2-7; D is perhaps TRBD1 (6 bases). The CDR3 is 15 amino acids. V shed 2 bases and J shed 3 bases, with 14 bases lying between them. Germline assignment: CDR1 WNHNN and CDR2 SYGVQD (reference sequence). CDR3 loop: CASSETGYTLYEQYF. The CDR3 DNA follows: TGCGCCAGCAGTGAGACAGGGTATACTCTCTACGAGCAGTACTTC.

The chain uses TRBV19 and TRBJ1-1; a weak D match, TRBD1 (6 bases). V lost 5 bases and J 3 bases, leaving 10 bases between the germline ends. Germline-derived CDR1 and CDR2 are LNHDA and SQIVND (reference sequence). CDR3 length: 13 residues. Written as DNA, the CDR3 is TGTGCCAGTAGTCGAGGGGGGGACACTGAAGCTTTCTTT. Translated: CASSRGGDTEAFF.

Regarding this clone: One end of the junction varies from germline; a read error may be responsible. The chain carries TRBV7-2 and TRBJ2-1; 12 bases line up with TRBD2. This CDR3 is 15 amino acids long. CDR1 SGHTA and CDR2 FQGNSA come from the germline V gene. CDR3 nucleotide sequence: TGTGCCAGCAGCAATTGGACTAGCGGGGACCTAAGATCTATCTTC. Its translation: CASSNWTSGDLRSIF.

This clone occurred once. This chain connects TRBV4-2 to TRBJ2-7; a possible D gene is TRBD2 (6 bases). V lost 2 bases to trimming and J lost 3 bases, with 14 bases between them. The length of the CDR3 is 15 residues. Germline lookup yields CDR1 LGHNA and CDR2 YNFKEQ. For the CDR3, the DNA is TGTGCCAGCAGCCAATCCCCGGGGGAACACTACGAGCAGTACTTC. It is translated as CASSQSPGEHYEQYF.

J is TRBJ2-7 and V is TRBV19; TRBD1 agrees at 7 bases. The V and J ends lost 4 bases and 6 bases, in that order; junction bases with no gene match: 9. CDR3 length: 14 residues. Per the germline V gene, CDR1 is LNHDA and CDR2 is SQIVND (reference sequence). This chain's CDR3 is CASSTIQGRGEQYF. DNA for the CDR3: TGTGCCAGTAGTACAATACAGGGGCGAGGCGAGCAGTACTTC.

The V call is TRBV7-4, the J call TRBJ2-4; D uncertain. V shed 2 bases and J shed 6 bases, with 17 bases lying between them. The germline CDR1 and CDR2 sequences are SGHVT and SQSDAQ. The CDR3 totals 16 residues. The CDR3 loop is CASSLSILTWRNIQYF. In nucleotides, the CDR3 is TGTGCCAGCAGCTTAAGTATTTTGACTTGGAGAAACATTCAGTACTTC. The variable domain in full, completed from reference TRBV7-4 and TRBJ2-4, reads GAGVSQSPRYKVAKRGRDVALRCDSISGHVTLYWYRQTLGQGSEVLTYSQSDAQRDKSGRPSGRFSAERPERSVSTLKIQRTEQGDSAVYLCASSLSILTWRNIQYFGAGTRLSVL.

The chain links TRBV5-1 to TRBJ2-3, with 10 bases identical to TRBD1. Unmatched junction bases numbered 5, after V lost 4 bases and J lost 6 bases. The CDR3 extends over 14 amino acids. Per germline, CDR1 SGHRS and CDR2 YFSETQ. The CDR3 DNA reads as TGCGCCAGCAGCCCTGGGACAGGGGCCGATACGCAGTATTTT. The encoded protein is CASSPGTGADTQYF.

The chain joins TRBV4-1 to TRBJ1-1; D call uncertain. The germline CDR1 and CDR2 sequences are MGHRA and YSYEKL. CDR3 length: 14 residues. V was clipped by 4 bases and J by 3 bases, with 12 bases between them. The CDR3 region is CASSPADGYTEAFF. The CDR3 DNA reads TGCGCCAGCAGCCCGGCGGACGGGTACACTGAAGCTTTCTTT.

The chain links TRBV9 to TRBJ1-1; 8 bases are shared with TRBD1. CDR3 length equals 15 residues. Trimming at V came to 4 bases and at J to 4 bases, leaving 9 bases not matched to a gene. Germline CDR1 reads SGDLS; CDR2 reads YYNGEE. The CDR3 nucleotides are TGTGCCAGCAGCCTATCGACAGGACAGGGCACTGAAGCTTTCTTT. It specifies CASSLSTGQGTEAFF.

V usage is TRBV4-2 and J usage is TRBJ2-1, with D perhaps TRBD1 or TRBD2 (6 bases each). V shed 2 bases and J shed 13 bases, with 12 bases lying between them. The CDR3 is 12 amino acids. CDR1 LGHNA and CDR2 YNFKEQ come from the germline V gene. The CDR3 protein is CASSQYSGAQFF. The CDR3 DNA reads as TGTGCCAGCAGCCAATACTCGGGGGCACAGTTCTTC.

This chain joins TRBV9 and TRBJ2-1, with 13 bases lining up with TRBD2. V trimming: 3 bases; J trimming: 5 bases; junction bases outside the gene matches: 8. The CDR3 is 17 amino acids. The germline V gene has CDR1 SGDLS and CDR2 YYNGEE. The CDR3 loop reads CASSAWTSGGYDNEQFF. CDR3 nucleotide sequence: TGTGCCAGCAGCGCCTGGACTAGCGGGGGTTACGACAATGAGCAGTTCTTC.

The chain couples TRBV11-2 to TRBJ1-4, with D possibly TRBD1 on 6 matching bases. From germline, CDR1 is SGHAT and CDR2 FQNNGV. Deletions cut 1 base from V and 7 bases from J, with 16 bases between. This CDR3 is 16 amino acids long. CDR3 sequence reads: CASSLGVDSLSEKLFF. In DNA, the CDR3 is TGTGCCAGCAGCTTAGGGGTGGACAGCTTGAGTGAAAAACTGTTTTTT.

The CDR3 protein is CAWSVPGTGFYEQYF. DNA of the CDR3: TGTGCCTGGAGTGTTCCCGGGACAGGGTTCTACGAGCAGTACTTC. V is TRBV30 and J is TRBJ2-7; 9 bases are shared with TRBD1. Germline assignment: CDR1 GTSNPN and CDR2 SVGIG (reference sequence). With 0 bases clipped from V and 3 bases from J, the junction kept 6 bases outside the gene matches. The CDR3 is 15 amino acids.

The gene calls are TRBV6-4 and TRBJ2-1, with 7 bases identical to TRBD1. V shed 3 bases, J shed 3 bases, and the junction held 8 bases outside the gene matches. CDR3 length: 16 amino acids. Germline lookup yields CDR1 MRHNA and CDR2 SNTAGT. The chain's CDR3 is CASSEQYWDSYNEQFF. Written as DNA, the CDR3 is TGTGCCAGCAGTGAGCAGTATTGGGACAGCTACAATGAGCAGTTCTTC.

This chain uses TRBV7-9 with TRBJ2-1, with D perhaps given as TRBD1 or TRBD2 (7 bases each). V gave up 10 bases and J gave up 2 bases, with 15 bases separating them. This CDR3 has 14 amino acids. The V gene's germline CDR1 is SEHNR and CDR2 FQNEAQ (reference sequence). CDR3 sequence (DNA): TGTGCCAACCATCAGGGGGGGGCCTACAATGAGCAGTTCTTC. Its translation: CANHQGGAYNEQFF.

The chain couples TRBV28 to TRBJ1-1; D may be TRBD1 (5 bases). The CDR3 runs to 15 residues. V lost 8 bases and J lost 4, with 20 bases in between. Germline CDR1 is MDHEN and CDR2 is SYDVKM. The CDR3 is CASRPVGDLGTEAFF. CDR3 DNA: TGTGCCAGCCGCCCGGTAGGGGATTTGGGCACTGAAGCTTTCTTT. The full variable domain, with the rest looked up from reference TRBV28 and TRBJ1-1, is DVKVTQSSRYLVKRTGEKVFLECVQDMDHENMFWYRQDPGLGLRLIYFSYDVKMKEKGDIPEGYSVSREKKERFSLILESASTNQTSMYLCASRPVGDLGTEAFFGQGTRLTVV.

This chain uses TRBV10-1 with TRBJ1-1, with D tentatively TRBD1 (5 bases). V was pared by 3 bases and J by 0 bases, with 11 bases between. This CDR3 has 15 residues. Per germline, CDR1 WNHNN and CDR2 SYGVQD (reference sequence). In nucleotides, the CDR3 is TGCGCCAGCAGTGAAGTTGACAGTTTGAACACTGAAGCTTTCTTT. Encoded protein: CASSEVDSLNTEAFF.

This clone occurred a few times. V usage is TRBV7-9 and J usage is TRBJ2-7, with D unclear. Germline V lookup: CDR1 SEHNR, CDR2 FQNEAQ (reference sequence). Deletions cut 4 bases from V and 7 bases from J, with 11 bases between. The CDR3 extends over 12 amino acids. CDR3 DNA: TGTGCCAGCAGCTATCCTTCAAGGGAGCAGTACTTC. Its protein is CASSYPSREQYF.

The gene calls are TRBV9 and TRBJ1-3; unclear D gene. V lost 0 bases and J lost 0, with 7 bases in between. Germline-derived CDR1 and CDR2 are SGDLS and YYNGEE. The CDR3 runs 15 residues. The CDR3 DNA reads TGTGCCAGCAGCGTAGGACGGATCTCTGGAAACACCATATATTTT. Its protein product is CASSVGRISGNTIYF.

The V and J genes are TRBV6-6 and TRBJ2-3; possible D gene TRBD2, 6 bases. The V gene's germline CDR1 is MNHNY and CDR2 SVGAGI (reference sequence). The ends were cut back, 1 base at V and 5 bases at J, with 7 bases in the middle. CDR3 length: 13 residues. The CDR3 coding sequence is TGTGCCAGCAGTTACTTGGGACTAGATACGCAGTATTTT. Translating it yields CASSYLGLDTQYF.

The J gene is TRBJ1-1, the V gene TRBV6-5, with 7 bases fitting TRBD1. Per germline, CDR1 MNHEY and CDR2 SVGAGI. The CDR3 loop spans 14 amino acids. Trimming removed 4 bases from V and 0 bases from J; junction bases left unmatched: 2. The CDR3 coding sequence is TGTGCCAGCAGTTGGGGGACAGTGAACACTGAAGCTTTCTTT. Amino acid sequence: CASSWGTVNTEAFF.

This chain links TRBV28 with TRBJ2-5, with D possibly matching TRBD1 (6 bases). The V gene lost 5 bases and the J gene lost 4 bases, with 14 bases spanning the gap. This CDR3 is 14 amino acids long. Germline assignment: CDR1 MDHEN and CDR2 SYDVKM. CDR3 DNA sequence: TGTGCCAGCAGTGCCTTAACAGGGTTAGAGACCCAGTACTTC. Protein product: CASSALTGLETQYF.